This record concerns one T cell receptor (beta chain) sequence. The CDR3 is made up of 13 amino acids. From germline, CDR1 is MNHEY and CDR2 SVGAGI. Trimming removed 7 bases at V and 7 bases at J, with 16 bases between. The sample belongs to a study of blood T cell repertoires in COVID-19. For the study at large: Acute and convalescent COVID-19 specimens originated in the United States, Italy and Spain.

Measured with immunoSEQ multiplex PCR; TCRdb has only the in-frame clones, and not every one. The sample has about 300,000 clones, 70% to 90% seen once; the top ten hold 5.5% to 7%. Donors of Cohort 3 who recovered were those that had two negative PCRs, clearance, or symptom resolution. The J gene is TRBJ1-1, the V gene TRBV6-5; D possibly corresponds to TRBD1 (6 bases). The clonotype was recovered from a woman aged 25 to 39 who had recovered from COVID-19. Sequencing used PBMCs or T cells enriched from blood (not recorded which). The CDR3 region is CASTSIRTDEAFF. DNA of the CDR3: TGTGCCAGCACCTCGATCCGGACAGATGAAGCTTTCTTT.